This T cell receptor beta chain comes out of a study of CD8 T cells in Susac syndrome (dated by TCRdb to 2018 to 2020). As for the study more broadly: The study used repertoire sequencing to test whether antigen drove CD8+ T cell activation and differentiation in Susac syndrome. Clonality of the CD8+ T cell repertoire was compared between about a dozen healthy donors, roughly 14 Susac syndrome patients and fewer than 16 multiple sclerosis patients.

The CDR3, cysteine through phenylalanine, is 10 amino acids long. Only the CDR3 portion is preserved as DNA: 30 bases, with reading frame beginning at the first base. V is pared back by 6 bases and J by 8 bases, with 5 bases lying between the germline termini. Taken from the germline V gene, the CDR1 and CDR2 loops are LGHNT and FRNRAP. On this clonotype itself: Its binding antigen is unknown. Base-call qualities are not available, and no considerably larger clone is one nucleotide away.

Overall results and qualifications from the work: The TCR sequencing and HLA analysis was acknowledged to have included a relatively small number of individuals.

RNA was extracted using the RNeasy kit, and about 0.45 to 1 microgram was reverse transcribed with random hexamers. The immunoSEQ multiplex PCR assay, covering 54 Vbeta and 13 Jbeta segments, was used to amplify TCR beta CDR3 regions. PCR amplification bias was corrected using a synthetic template baseline for primer optimization and computational correction. Regarding the original processing steps: Reads were assigned to V, D and J genes according to IMGT and analyzed in immunoSEQ Analyzer, with only productive sequences retained. To calculate clonality, Shannon entropy was normalized by log2 of the number of productive unique sequences and then subtracted from one. For each patient and control, public and private clones were evaluated among the 100 most prevalent clones. Susac-specific clones were defined as absent from healthy and MS cohorts, over a thousand published viral clones and other ImmuneACCESS disease sequences. The public reads were reanalyzed by TCRdb: fastp trimming at Q25, MiXCR alignment, in-frame beta chains only. One record per CDR3 amino acid sequence lists the most common genes and DNA. These V and J calls are TCRdb output, not the study's own analysis. A total of approximately 130,000 distinct CDR3 sequences appear in this sample, more than 75% of them only once. 0.2% to 0.25% of the sample is in the top ten clones.

High-throughput TCR beta sequencing profiled peripheral blood CD8+ and CD4+ T cells from healthy donors, Susac syndrome patients and multiple sclerosis patients. The multiple sclerosis controls were treatment-naive patients whose relapsing-remitting disease, either stable or active, fulfilled the revised McDonald criteria. Bulk CD8+ and CD4+ T cells were purified by magnetic negative isolation, whereas CD8+ TEMRA cells were enriched by FACS. Blood was drawn into EDTA tubes, processed within 24 hours, and PBMCs were isolated by density gradient centrifugation. PBMCs intended for TCR sequencing were cryopreserved in liquid nitrogen and were subsequently thawed in a 37 degrees C water bath. The sorted or isolated CD4+, CD8+ and CD8+ TEMRA cells reached a purity of at least 90%.

The receptor was derived from a human donor with multiple sclerosis. The V gene is TRBV12-5 and the J gene is TRBJ2-1, with the D gene not confidently named. Sequencing was carried out using CD8+ T cells from PBMCs. The DNA is TGTGCTAGTGGCCCGTATGAGCAGTTCTTC. The translation is CASGPYEQFF.